A single sample gave rise to the 29 T cell receptor beta chains below, sequenced in a study of molecular identifiers for immune sequencing clone quantification. Using its own MiXCR run on the PCR reads, TCRdb lists one record per CDR3 protein. The table shows about 640,000 distinct CDR3 sequences, with about 20% occurring only once. Sequencing input: naive CD8+ T cells from blood, with Jurkat cell RNA spiked in. Sample subset: FACS-sorted CD8+CD4-CCR7+CD45RA+ naive T cells. The receptors shown here come from a human donor in good health. Some libraries in this study had Jurkat cell RNA spiked in.

Ten or more counts support this clonotype. For the CDR3, the DNA is TGTGCCAGCAGCTTGTCCCTAGCGGTCCAAGAGACCCAGTACTTC. It yields the protein CASSLSLAVQETQYF. The chain uses TRBV5-6 and TRBJ2-5, with 7 bases lining up with TRBD2. Germline lookup yields CDR1 SGHDT and CDR2 YYEEEE. This CDR3 has 15 residues. V was clipped by 1 base and J by 1 base; unmatched bases: 4.

V usage is TRBV29-1 and J usage is TRBJ2-1, with D perhaps TRBD1 (6 bases). The ends were cut back, 7 bases at V and 0 bases at J, with 10 bases in the middle. CDR3 length: 13 residues. Germline lookup yields CDR1 SQVTM and CDR2 ANQGSEA. The CDR3 DNA reads as TGCAGCGAGCGACAGGTCTCCTACAATGAGCAGTTCTTC. This codes for CSERQVSYNEQFF.

In this sample, this clonotype turned up many times. V is TRBV12-3 or TRBV12-4 and J is TRBJ2-3; TRBD1 aligns across 9 bases. Unmatched junction bases numbered 4, after V lost 6 bases and J lost 3 bases. The CDR3 has 14 residues. CDR3 sequence (DNA): TGTGCCAGCAGGGGACAGGGAAAGACAGATACGCAGTATTTT. Residues: CASRGQGKTDTQYF.

The CDR3 DNA follows: TGCGCCAGCAGCCAAGAGGTCAGGGGTAGAGGGTATGGCTACACCTTC. Protein product: CASSQEVRGRGYGYTF. The chain is built from TRBV4-3 and TRBJ1-2; D is possibly TRBD1 (6 bases). Per germline, CDR1 LGHNA and CDR2 YSLEER. V lost 0 bases to trimming and J lost 5 bases, with 16 bases between them. CDR3 size: 16 residues.

The rearrangement links TRBV6-5 to TRBJ2-3; no clear D gene. Trimming pared 6 bases from V and 0 bases from J, leaving 13 bases between. Germline V CDR1 and CDR2: MNHEY, SVGAGI. The length of the CDR3 is 15 residues. CDR3 sequence: CASSPLLESTDTQYF. DNA of the CDR3: TGTGCCAGCAGCCCCCTCTTGGAGAGCACAGATACGCAGTATTTT.

J is TRBJ2-7 and V is TRBV6-2 or TRBV6-3, with 7 bases that match TRBD1. Unmatched junction bases numbered 10, after V lost 4 bases and J lost 4 bases. There are 15 residues in the CDR3. CDR1 MNHEY and CDR2 SVGEGT come from the germline V gene. The CDR3 region is CASSWETGRAYEQYF. The CDR3 DNA reads as TGTGCCAGCAGTTGGGAGACAGGGCGGGCTTACGAGCAGTACTTC.

V and J are TRBV12-3 or TRBV12-4 and TRBJ2-1, with D unresolved. The CDR3 extends over 16 amino acids. V shed 6 bases and J shed 5 bases, with 20 bases lying between them. CDR3 in amino acids: CASSDPAAQGHNEQFF. The CDR3 nucleotides are TGTGCCAGCAGCGATCCGGCGGCCCAAGGACACAATGAGCAGTTCTTC.

Comment on this clonotype: This may arise from a read error, as a much more abundant clone is one base away. The chain links TRBV5-3 to TRBJ2-7, with D unresolved. TRBV5-3 is an ORF, with its function uncertain. The CDR3 runs to 13 residues. V dropped 8 bases and J dropped 0 bases, with 12 bases sitting between them. The DNA for the CDR3 is TGTGCCAGCAGGACCCGTAGCTCCTACGAGCAGTACTTC. Encoded protein: CASRTRSSYEQYF.

Many counts were recorded for this clonotype. V usage is TRBV6-5 and J usage is TRBJ2-7; 9 bases align to TRBD1. Germline values: CDR1 MNHEY, CDR2 SVGAGI. CDR3 length equals 14 residues. V was pared by 6 bases and J by 4 bases, with 7 bases of the junction left unmatched. The CDR3 here is CASRYTGQGYEQYF. CDR3 in DNA: TGTGCCAGCAGATACACGGGACAGGGTTACGAGCAGTACTTC.

The J gene is TRBJ2-1, the V gene TRBV15; TRBD1 agrees at 8 bases. The CDR3 is 18 residues long. Germline CDR1 is LNHNV and CDR2 is YYDKDF (reference sequence). Trimming at V came to 0 bases and at J to 8 bases, leaving 15 bases not matched to a gene. CDR3 in amino acids: CATSRDRGTGPRGDEQFF. The CDR3 DNA is TGTGCCACCAGCAGAGATCGGGGGACAGGACCTCGCGGCGATGAGCAGTTCTTC.

This clonotype was picked up one time. With a much larger clone just one base away, this may be a read error. The chain carries TRBV11-2 and TRBJ2-1; the D is unclear. This CDR3 is 14 amino acids long. CDR1 and CDR2 (germline): SGHAT, FQNNGV. As DNA, the CDR3 is TGTGCCTGCAGCTTAGGCCCCCCCTACAATGAGCAGTTCTTC. It yields the protein CACSLGPPYNEQFF.

This clonotype was recorded a few times. The rearrangement links TRBV7-8 to TRBJ1-1, with D possibly TRBD1 on 5 matching bases. Trimming pared 5 bases from V and 7 bases from J, leaving 14 bases between. CDR3 length: 13 amino acids. Germline V gene lookup returns CDR1 SGHVS and CDR2 FQNEAQ. CDR3 sequence (DNA): TGTGCCAGCAGCGGAGCCGGGACGCTTGAAGCTTTCTTT. This codes for CASSGAGTLEAFF.

In its sample, this clonotype was seen a few times. The CDR3 region is CATSRDGGLNTGELFF. In DNA, the CDR3 is TGTGCCACCAGCAGAGATGGGGGTCTCAACACCGGGGAGCTGTTTTTT. This chain connects TRBV15 to TRBJ2-2; either TRBD1 or TRBD2 may supply D (5 bases each). Deletions cut 0 bases from V and 2 bases from J, with 10 bases between. CDR3 length equals 16 residues. CDR1 is LNHNV and CDR2 is YYDKDF in the germline V gene (reference sequence).

As regards this clonotype: One base away lies a much larger clone, so this may be a sequencing read error. The chain is built from TRBV7-9 and TRBJ2-5; a weak D match, TRBD2 (6 bases). The CDR3 extends over 16 amino acids. CDR1 and CDR2 (germline): SEHNR, FQNEAQ (reference sequence). The ends were cut back, 5 bases at V and 0 bases at J, with 16 bases in the middle. The CDR3 nucleotides are TGTGCCAGCAGCCCCGTAGTCGGGAGTCACCAAGAGACCCAGTACTTC. It specifies CASSPVVGSHQETQYF.

The chain carries TRBV6-5 and TRBJ2-7; possibly TRBD2 for D (6 bases). V lost 8 bases and J lost 3, with 14 bases in between. The CDR3 sequence is 13 residues long. Looked up from germline, CDR1 is MNHEY and CDR2 is SVGAGI. The CDR3 here is CASPSAGYYEQYF. CDR3 DNA sequence: TGTGCCAGCCCCTCCGCGGGGTACTACGAGCAGTACTTC.

This chain links TRBV20-1 with TRBJ1-1; no clear D. CDR1 and CDR2 from the germline V gene are DFQATT and SNEGSKA (reference sequence). The ends were cut back, 0 bases at V and 3 bases at J, with 11 bases in the middle. The CDR3 has 14 amino acids. This CDR3 is CSARDGEGYTEAFF. The CDR3 bases are TGCAGTGCTAGAGATGGGGAGGGATACACTGAAGCTTTCTTT.

This clonotype was observed a handful of times. V is TRBV27 and J is TRBJ2-1, with 8 bases fitting TRBD2. This CDR3 has 13 residues. CDR1 and CDR2 (germline): MNHEY, SMNVEV (reference sequence). V dropped 6 bases and J dropped 2; count of bases not matched to a gene: 0. The CDR3 DNA sequence: TGTGCCAGCAGAGCGGGAGCCTACAATGAGCAGTTCTTC. It yields the protein CASRAGAYNEQFF.

Only a few counts were recorded for this clonotype. The chain has TRBV6-5 and TRBJ2-5; tentatively, D is TRBD2 (6 bases). CDR3 length equals 15 residues. V was trimmed by 7 bases and J by 0 bases, leaving 15 bases between them. Germline assignment: CDR1 MNHEY and CDR2 SVGAGI. CDR3 bases: TGTGCCAGCACCACTCAGGGACTTGACCAAGAGACCCAGTACTTC. Translation gives CASTTQGLDQETQYF.

Points on this clonotype: A much more abundant neighbour one base away suggests this may be a read error. The chain employs TRBV12-3 or TRBV12-4 and TRBJ2-5; D might be TRBD2 (5 bases). There are 11 residues in the CDR3. In DNA form, the CDR3 reads TGTGCCAGCAGTATTGGGGAGACCCAGCACTTC. It encodes CASSIGETQHF.

In this sample, this clonotype turned up many times. The chain uses TRBV7-6 and TRBJ2-7, with 12 bases matching TRBD2. The J segment lost 4 bases and the V segment lost 4 bases, leaving 8 bases of the junction unmatched. This CDR3 has 16 residues. Germline CDR1 is SGHVS and CDR2 is FNYEAQ. CDR3: CASSSLLAGGTYEQYF. CDR3 coding DNA: TGTGCCAGCAGCTCTCTACTAGCGGGGGGCACGTACGAGCAGTACTTC.

This clonotype was detected many times. A junction boundary mismatches the germline segment, possibly from a read error. The chain is built from TRBV18 and TRBJ2-5; the D call may be TRBD1 or TRBD2 (6 bases each). The CDR3 consists of 16 residues. The V gene's germline CDR1 is KGHSH and CDR2 LQKENI. CDR3 nucleotides: TGTGCCAGCTCACCACCGGGGGGCCAAAACCAGGAGACCCAGTACTTC. It codes for CASSPPGGQNQETQYF.

This clonotype was counted between two and nine times. Here the CDR3 DNA reads TGCGCCAGCAGCCACGGGCAGGACTCTCCCGTCTACGAGCAGTACTTC. Translation: CASSHGQDSPVYEQYF. The chain is built from TRBV4-1 and TRBJ2-7; tentatively, D is TRBD2 (5 bases). Germline CDR1 MGHRA, CDR2 YSYEKL. The ends were cut back, 3 bases at V and 3 bases at J, with 18 bases in the middle. The CDR3 loop spans 16 amino acids.

This clonotype has just a few counts. The CDR3 sequence: CASSPSGHEAFF. CDR3 bases: TGTGCCAGCAGCCCCAGCGGGCATGAAGCTTTCTTT. This chain links TRBV3-1 with TRBJ1-1; D not certain. Trimming shortened V by 4 bases and J by 7 bases, and 10 bases separated the two germline ends. This CDR3 is 12 amino acids long. Germline CDR1 reads LGHDT; CDR2 reads YNNKEL (reference sequence).

This clonotype was recorded many times. The rearrangement joins TRBV27 to TRBJ2-3, with 8 bases that match TRBD2. The germline V gene has CDR1 MNHEY and CDR2 SMNVEV (reference sequence). Trimming took 6 bases from V and 2 from J; bases not matched to a gene: 10. This CDR3 has 16 residues. The DNA for the CDR3 is TGTGCCAGCAGCCGAGGAGCGGGAGAATTCACAGATACGCAGTATTTT. Translation: CASSRGAGEFTDTQYF.

This clonotype came up a few times. The chain uses TRBV18 and TRBJ2-1; 8 nucleotides match TRBD2. V trimming: 3 bases; J trimming: 4 bases; junction bases outside the gene matches: 11. The CDR3 consists of 17 residues. Germline loops: CDR1 KGHSH, CDR2 LQKENI. CDR3 DNA sequence: TGTGCCAGCTCACCCGGTTCCAGCGGGGGAATGTACAATGAGCAGTTCTTC. Translated: CASSPGSSGGMYNEQFF.

This clonotype was counted between two and nine times. A read error is possible here, since a much larger clone lies one base away. The rearrangement uses TRBV5-6 and TRBJ1-3, with D uncertain. The germline V gene encodes CDR1 SGHDT and CDR2 YYEEEE. This CDR3 spans 15 amino acids. CDR3 bases: TGTGTCAGCAGCGCAACAGTCTTCTCTGGAAACACCATATATTTT. Translated: CVSSATVFSGNTIYF.

This clonotype was seen many times. This chain joins TRBV4-3 and TRBJ2-7; possibly TRBD1 for D (5 bases). The ends were cut back, 0 bases at V and 2 bases at J, with 5 bases in the middle. CDR1 and CDR2 (germline): LGHNA, YSLEER. The CDR3 spans 13 residues. The CDR3 spells CASSQEDTYEQYF. CDR3 coding DNA: TGCGCCAGCAGCCAAGAGGACACCTACGAGCAGTACTTC.

This chain connects TRBV12-3 or TRBV12-4 to TRBJ1-6, with D unresolved. Trimming pared 3 bases from V and 10 bases from J, leaving 13 bases between. The CDR3 covers 14 residues. The CDR3 sequence is CASSLLGVGSPLHF. DNA of the CDR3: TGTGCCAGCAGTTTGCTGGGTGTGGGCTCACCCCTCCACTTT.

This clonotype has ten or more counts. The rearrangement uses TRBV19 and TRBJ1-2; a possible D gene is TRBD1 (6 bases). This CDR3 comprises 14 residues. Trimming removed 3 bases from V and 2 bases from J, with 10 bases in between. Germline V CDR1 and CDR2: LNHDA, SQIVND (reference sequence). The CDR3 is CASSIPGANYGYTF. CDR3 bases: TGTGCCAGTAGTATCCCGGGGGCGAACTATGGCTACACCTTC.